Following are 3 T cell receptor beta chains from one sample sequenced in a study of blood T cells in healthy people across ages. Next came a second PCR, run for about 6 to 11 cycles, which used a sample-barcoded 5' primer along with a J-beta primer mix. MiXCR, run by TCRdb on the 5' RACE reads, gives a single entry per CDR3 protein. Of around 1,700,000 distinct CDR3 sequences in the sample, 28% were seen once. The sample taken for sequencing was blood. The receptors originated from a woman in her twenties or thirties in good health.

Ten or more counts support this clonotype. V and J are TRBV3-1 and TRBJ2-7; TRBD1 is a possible D gene (5 bases). CDR1 LGHDT and CDR2 YNNKEL come from the germline V gene (reference sequence). There are 13 residues in the CDR3. V lost 0 bases and J 9 bases, leaving 12 bases between the germline ends. CDR3 nucleotides: TGTGCCAGCAGCCAAGATTCCTCCCAGGGGCAGTACTTC. This gives the protein CASSQDSSQGQYF.

The chain has TRBV20-1 and TRBJ1-5; no firm D call. The CDR3 is 14 residues long. Germline CDR1 is DFQATT and CDR2 is SNEGSKA (reference sequence). Trimming took off 0 bases at V and 2 bases at J, with 8 bases between the two ends. The CDR3 DNA sequence: TGCAGTGCTAGAGATCCCCCAGGCAATCAGCCCCAGCATTTT. This encodes CSARDPPGNQPQHF.

This clonotype was picked up a small number of times. The gene calls are TRBV20-1 and TRBJ2-1; 10 bases map to TRBD2. The CDR3 is made up of 14 amino acids. From germline, CDR1 is DFQATT and CDR2 SNEGSKA (reference sequence). The J segment lost 7 bases and the V segment lost 2 bases, leaving 5 bases of the junction unmatched. The CDR3 loop is CSARLAGALNEQFF. The CDR3, as DNA: TGCAGTGCTAGACTAGCGGGGGCCCTAAATGAGCAGTTCTTC.